This T cell receptor beta chain derives from a study of T cell repertoires in cytomegalovirus infection. About the study: Public signatures in TCR beta pointed to CMV infection and matching HLA type.

Notes on the study in general: Summed frequency of public TCR beta families distinguished CMV carriers with the relevant HLA.

TCRdb independently ran MiXCR on the reads; one entry per CDR3 protein. Found here are around 740,000 distinct CDR3 sequences, roughly 36% of them singletons; the top ten hold 2.5% to 3%. This clonotype was seen more than once but under ten times. Its antigen is unidentified. The V gene's germline CDR1 is SEHNR and CDR2 FQNEAQ (reference sequence). This CDR3 is built from 12 residues. Trimming left V 4 bases short and J 5 bases short, with 9 bases between. Sequenced material: PBMCs. This receptor was identified in a human donor in good health (CMV status not recorded). Some clones in this sample may be carry-over from other donors' samples. The chain combines TRBV7-9 with TRBJ2-7; D is perhaps TRBD2 (5 bases). The CDR3 is CASSSSGNEQYF. CDR3 DNA: TGTGCCAGCAGCTCCTCGGGGAACGAGCAGTACTTC.